The entry that follows covers one T cell receptor (beta chain) sequence. The antigen is unknown. The sample belongs to a study of cytomegalovirus exposure and HLA in healthy donors. Study observations and caveats: In a later analysis, TCR beta V- and J-gene trimming was associated with a missense DCLRE1C variant.

Primers for the PCR totalled 60 Vbeta and 13 Jbeta. Here immunoSEQ multiplex PCR was the method, and the copy in TCRdb shows in-frame clones only, minus some. The sample consists of around 280,000 clones, about 90% of them appearing once. This clonotype originated in a woman younger than 30 in good health and CMV-seronegative. Sequenced sample: PBMCs.

Here the CDR3 reads CASSSGLANTGELFF. For the CDR3, the DNA is TGTGCCAGCAGCTCAGGCCTGGCGAACACCGGGGAGCTGTTTTTT. The chain couples TRBV7-2 to TRBJ2-2, with no clear D. The V end lost 4 bases, the J end lost 0 bases, and 9 bases lay between the germline ends. From germline, CDR1 is SGHTA and CDR2 FQGNSA. This CDR3 is 15 amino acids long.